These 16 T cell receptor beta chains came from one sample sequenced in a study of Ad26.COV2.S vaccination and SARS-CoV-2 variants. Regarding treatment: roughly 19 received Ad26.COV2.S at low or high dose, single or two shots; about 5 received placebo; per-sample allocation not given. Repertoires come from day 63 after the first vaccine or placebo injection. TCRdb's table, derived via immunoSEQ multiplex PCR, lists solely in-frame clones and lacks some. Of 410,000 or so clones listed, roughly 90% are singletons. The sequencing used peripheral blood, collected in a trial of Ad26.COV2.S vaccine versus placebo. These receptors came from a person between 18 and 60 years old who received the Ad26.COV2.S COVID-19 vaccine or a placebo.

V and J are TRBV5-1 and TRBJ2-1, with no clear D. Trimming pared 0 bases from V and 10 bases from J, leaving 8 bases between. The germline gives CDR1 SGHRS, CDR2 YFSETQ. This CDR3 region has 12 residues. The CDR3 DNA follows: TGCGCCAGCAGCTTGGTCGGGTACGAGCAGTTCTTC. It is translated as CASSLVGYEQFF.

CDR3 coding DNA: TGTGCCAGCAGCTGGGCCGGGACAACTACAGATACGCAGTATTTT. Its protein is CASSWAGTTTDTQYF. The rearrangement links TRBV9 to TRBJ2-3; a weak D match, TRBD1 (6 bases). CDR1 and CDR2 (germline): SGDLS, YYNGEE. This CDR3 is built from 15 residues. V lost 4 bases to trimming and J lost 3 bases, with 15 bases between them.

The chain carries TRBV5-8 and TRBJ1-5; D gene ambiguous. The CDR3 spans 15 residues. The ends were cut back, 0 bases at V and 0 bases at J, with 7 bases in the middle. In germline, CDR1 is SGHTS, CDR2 YDEGEE. The CDR3 sequence: CASSLAGYSNQPQHF. In DNA, the CDR3 is TGTGCCAGCAGCTTGGCAGGTTATAGCAATCAGCCCCAGCATTTT.

V is TRBV29-1 and J is TRBJ1-2; a possible D gene is TRBD1 (6 bases). Germline CDR1 reads SQVTM; CDR2 reads ANQGSEA. Trimming stripped 7 bases from V and 5 bases from J, with 11 bases between. The length of the CDR3 is 11 residues. The CDR3 DNA is TGCAGCGCCGAAACAGGGTATGGCTACACCTTC. It is translated as CSAETGYGYTF.

In this sample, this clone turned up once. V gene TRBV5-3 combines with J gene TRBJ1-5, with D uncertain. TRBV5-3 is designated an ORF whose function remains uncertain. The V gene lost 0 bases and the J gene lost 4 bases, with 8 bases spanning the gap. This CDR3 has 14 amino acids. The CDR3 DNA sequence: TGTGCCAGAAGCTTGGGTCCAGGTAATCAGCCCCAGCATTTT. Translated: CARSLGPGNQPQHF.

This clone was picked up one time. The chain couples TRBV2 to TRBJ1-4; 7 bases map to TRBD1. The CDR3 sequence is 15 residues long. CDR1 is SNHLY and CDR2 is FYNNEI in the germline V gene. Germline trimming cut 3 bases from V and 6 bases from J; bases unmatched to any gene: 7. The CDR3 DNA is TGTGCCAGCAGTGAGGGGGACAGTGTTTATGAAAAACTGTTTTTT. As protein: CASSEGDSVYEKLFF.

The chain employs TRBV4-3 and TRBJ1-2; no firm D call. The CDR3 extends over 14 amino acids. Germline V CDR1 and CDR2: LGHNA, YSLEER. V was shortened by 4 bases and J by 4 bases, with 13 bases between the two germline ends. The CDR3 region is CASSPTRTVYGYTF. The CDR3 region has the DNA TGCGCCAGCAGCCCAACACGGACTGTCTATGGCTACACCTTC.

This chain links TRBV4-3 with TRBJ1-2, with D maybe TRBD1 (5 bases). The V and J ends lost 4 bases and 4 bases respectively, with 13 bases between them. The CDR3 runs to 14 residues. Germline CDR1 LGHNA, CDR2 YSLEER. This chain's CDR3 is CASSPGTESYGYTF. In DNA, the CDR3 is TGCGCCAGCAGCCCCGGGACGGAATCCTATGGCTACACCTTC.

This clone showed up just once. This sequence joins TRBV20-1 and TRBJ1-4; D is unresolved. This CDR3 has 14 amino acids. The V and J ends lost 3 bases and 3 bases respectively, with 11 bases between them. CDR1 and CDR2 (germline): DFQATT, SNEGSKA (reference sequence). CDR3 nucleotides: TGCAGTGCTAGTCGCGGGGATCCTAATGAAAAACTGTTTTTT. Protein: CSASRGDPNEKLFF.

The J gene is TRBJ2-5, the V gene TRBV9, with D uncertain. The length of the CDR3 is 12 residues. The ends were cut back, 3 bases at V and 3 bases at J, with 6 bases in the middle. Per the germline V gene, CDR1 is SGDLS and CDR2 is YYNGEE. In nucleotides, the CDR3 is TGTGCCAGCAGCGGCGACGAAGAGACCCAGTACTTC. Encoded protein: CASSGDEETQYF.

The chain recombines TRBV5-1 with TRBJ2-7; no definite D call. V was shortened by 2 bases and J by 6 bases, with 9 bases between the two germline ends. The CDR3 has 12 amino acids. Per the germline V gene, CDR1 is SGHRS and CDR2 is YFSETQ. The CDR3 DNA follows: TGCGCCAGCAGCTTTGAATGGGGCGAGCAGTACTTC. This encodes CASSFEWGEQYF.

The rearrangement links TRBV6-2 or TRBV6-3 to TRBJ1-4; D uncertain. The CDR3 extends over 15 amino acids. Trimming shortened V by 5 bases and J by 0 bases, and 10 bases separated the two germline ends. CDR1 and CDR2 (germline): MNHEY, SVGEGT. The CDR3 loop is CASSQQPATNEKLFF. CDR3 nucleotides: TGTGCCAGCAGTCAACAGCCGGCAACTAATGAAAAACTGTTTTTT.

The chain carries TRBV27 and TRBJ1-3; 7 bases align to TRBD1. This CDR3 is built from 14 residues. Germline trimming cut 7 bases from V and 2 bases from J; bases unmatched to any gene: 5. Germline V gene data show CDR1 as MNHEY and CDR2 as SMNVEV (reference sequence). This CDR3 reads CASMRTGTGNTIYF. CDR3 DNA sequence: TGTGCCAGCATGAGGACAGGCACTGGAAACACCATATATTTT.

This clone has a single count. The rearrangement joins TRBV5-1 to TRBJ1-1, with D possibly TRBD1 on 5 matching bases. CDR1 SGHRS and CDR2 YFSETQ come from the germline V gene. The CDR3 length is 15 residues. The V end lost 0 bases, the J end lost 2 bases, and 11 bases lay between the germline ends. The CDR3 nucleotides read TGCGCCAGCAGCTTGGGGGCAGGGACTAACACTGAAGCTTTCTTT. Encoded protein: CASSLGAGTNTEAFF.

The gene calls are TRBV10-3 and TRBJ2-7; TRBD1 agrees at 8 bases. The CDR3 has 14 amino acids. CDR1 and CDR2 from the germline V gene are ENHRY and SYGVKD. With V trimmed by 6 bases and J by 3 bases, 7 bases remained unmatched. The CDR3 sequence: CAIRSGQVYYEQYF. The CDR3 DNA reads TGTGCCATCAGATCGGGACAGGTCTACTACGAGCAGTACTTC.

Here the CDR3 DNA reads TGTGCCAGCAGTTACACGACGACAGGGGGCAATGAGCAGTTCTTC. It yields the protein CASSYTTTGGNEQFF. This chain connects TRBV6-5 to TRBJ2-1; 9 bases agree with TRBD1. Trimming took 2 bases from V and 6 from J; bases not matched to a gene: 5. CDR1 MNHEY and CDR2 SVGAGI come from the germline V gene. The CDR3 consists of 15 residues.